This is a list of T cell receptor beta chains from one sample in a study of identical twins. Each CDR3 protein gets one entry after TCRdb re-called the 5' RACE reads with MiXCR. The sample lists 520,000 or so distinct CDR3 sequences; 20% to 25% were seen once. This sample was shared with a second study, whose subject was T cells expressing NK-cell markers.

The sample consisted of CD4+ T cells sorted from blood. The origin of the receptors is a woman aged 18-29 years in good health. CDR3s include the opening cysteine and the closing phenylalanine or tryptophan. The D gene is left open where the match is weak. The listing skips clone size in some rows; elsewhere it reads once, few, many or a size class.

>TRBV2|TRBJ2-2|-|13|-
TGTGCCAGCAGTGGTCCGGTAACCGGGGAGCTGTTTTTT
CASSGPVTGELFF
>TRBV2|TRBJ2-7|-|13|-
TGTGCCAGCAAATTCGGACCCTCCTACGAGCAGTACTTC
CASKFGPSYEQYF
>TRBV18|TRBJ2-3|-|14|few
TGTGCCAGCTCACCACGGATAAGCACAGATACGCAGTATTTT
CASSPRISTDTQYF
>TRBV2|TRBJ1-5|-|15|-
TGTGCCAGCAGCAGGAGGGGTGGGGTAGGCCAGCCCCAGCATTTT
CASSRRGGVGQPQHF
>TRBV7-3|TRBJ1-2|-|13|-
TGTGCCAGCAGAGAGAGCGGCGGCTATGGCTACACCTTC
CASRESGGYGYTF
>TRBV29-1|TRBJ2-3|-|15|many
TGCAGCGTTGAGCGGGCTGGAGGCAGTTCAGATACGCAGTATTTT
CSVERAGGSSDTQYF
>TRBV20-1|TRBJ1-1|-|12|many
TGCAGTGCTAGAGACAGATACACTGAAGCTTTCTTT
CSARDRYTEAFF
>TRBV7-8|TRBJ2-1|TRBD2|13|few
TGTGCCAGCGCCATGCTAGCGGCCGATGAGCAGTTCTTC
CASAMLAADEQFF
>TRBV28|TRBJ2-1|TRBD2|16|-
TGTGCCAGCAGTTCCCCGGGGCGGGGGAACGTACATGAGCAGTTCTTC
CASSSPGRGNVHEQFF
>TRBV4-3|TRBJ2-3|TRBD2|18|-
TGCGCCAGCAGCCAAGACGGACTAGCGGGAGGGCCGGGTGATACGCAGTATTTT
CASSQDGLAGGPGDTQYF
>TRBV7-4|TRBJ2-7|-|19|-
TGTGCCAGCAGCTTGGGTGTCGATGACTCACCTTTAAAAGCGGTCGAGCAGTACTTC
CASSLGVDDSPLKAVEQYF
>TRBV9|TRBJ1-1|TRBD1|15|few
TGTGCCAGCAGCTCGAGACAGGGGCTCAACACTGAAGCTTTCTTT
CASSSRQGLNTEAFF
>TRBV12-3/TRBV12-4|TRBJ1-2|-|12|-
TGTGCCAGCAGTTTATTAAGCTATGGCTACACCTTC
CASSLLSYGYTF
>TRBV5-1|TRBJ2-4|-|15|-
TGCGCCAGCAGCCCCGCACCAGCCACTAAAAACATTCAGTACTTC
CASSPAPATKNIQYF
>TRBV9|TRBJ2-1|TRBD2|14|few
TGTGCCAGCAGTGCCGGCCCGGCGGGAGATGCACAGTTCTTC
CASSAGPAGDAQFF
>TRBV7-9|TRBJ1-4|TRBD1|15|few
TGTGCCAGCAGCATCCGGGACAGCCCTGCCGAAAAACTGTTTTTT
CASSIRDSPAEKLFF
>TRBV6-2/TRBV6-3|TRBJ2-7|-|14|-
TGTGCCAGCAGCACCCCCGGGCTCTCCTACGAGCAGTACTTC
CASSTPGLSYEQYF
>TRBV27|TRBJ2-2|TRBD1|17|-
TGTGCCAGCAGCGGATTGACAGGGCAGAGTTACACCGGGGAGCTGTTTTTT
CASSGLTGQSYTGELFF
>TRBV4-3|TRBJ2-7|-|15|-
TGCGCCAGCAGCCGATTAAGAGGACAGACCTACGAGCAGTACTTC
CASSRLRGQTYEQYF
>TRBV3-1|TRBJ2-5|-|15|-
TGTGCCAGCAGCCAAGGCGGAAGCCTGAGGGAGACCCAGTACTTC
CASSQGGSLRETQYF
>TRBV6-6|TRBJ2-2|-|12|-
TGTGCCAGCAGTTACGAAACCGGGGAGCTGTTTTTT
CASSYETGELFF
>TRBV7-9|TRBJ2-5|TRBD1|15|-
TGTGCCAGCAGGCGAACAGGGGCCAGACAAGAGACCCAGTACTTC
CASRRTGARQETQYF
>TRBV7-9|TRBJ1-2|-|13|-
TGTGCCAGCAGCTTAGCCCAGGGTCCGGGCTACACCTTC
CASSLAQGPGYTF
>TRBV7-9|TRBJ1-1|TRBD1|14|-
TGTGCCAGCAGCTATGGGAGCCAGGGGGCTGAAGCTTTCTTT
CASSYGSQGAEAFF
>TRBV20-1|TRBJ1-1|-|13|few
TGCAGTGCTAGAGTCGAGCTGAACACTGAAGCTTTCTTT
CSARVELNTEAFF
>TRBV29-1|TRBJ2-7|-|15|-
TGCAGCGTTGCTGGCGCGGAGGCTCGTTGGTGGGAGCAGTACTTC
CSVAGAEARWWEQYF
>TRBV27|TRBJ2-6|-|15|-
TGTGCCAGCAGTTTAGAGGGCACTGGGGCCAACGTCCTGACTTTC
CASSLEGTGANVLTF
>TRBV20-1|TRBJ2-2|-|13|many
TGCAGTGCTCCGGGGGCGAACACCGGGGAGCTGTTTTTT
CSAPGANTGELFF
>TRBV10-1|TRBJ2-2|-|16|few
TGCGCCAGCAGTGAGAGTTATAGCGAGGAAACCGGGGAGCTGTTTTTT
CASSESYSEETGELFF